The 18 T cell receptor beta chains given below trace back to one sample, sequenced in a study of T cells in Graves' hyperthyroidism and ophthalmopathy. Amplified TCR beta CDR3 regions came from RNA transcripts. During a first-round RT-PCR of the TCR CDR3, the HTBI primer set was used. TCRdb re-analysed the multiplex PCR reads in MiXCR, keeping a single row per CDR3 protein. The sample lists 600,000 to 700,000 distinct CDR3 sequences, approximately 15% occurring once. Material: blood. The receptor set was obtained from a woman aged 40 to 50 with Graves' ophthalmopathy.

This clonotype has at least ten counts. The CDR3 spells CASSFSAGLAGVSYEQYF. The DNA for the CDR3 is TGTGCCAGCAGTTTCTCAGCGGGACTAGCGGGAGTATCCTACGAGCAGTACTTC. This chain uses TRBV27 with TRBJ2-7; 14 bases fit TRBD2. CDR3 length: 18 amino acids. Unmatched junction bases numbered 8, after V lost 3 bases and J lost 1 base. Germline CDR1 is MNHEY and CDR2 is SMNVEV (reference sequence).

This clonotype came up many times. The chain is built from TRBV11-2 and TRBJ2-2; D might be TRBD2 (6 bases). This CDR3 spans 16 amino acids. Trimming took 2 bases from V and 6 from J, leaving 16 bases between them. In germline, CDR1 is SGHAT, CDR2 FQNNGV. The CDR3 loop is CASSLNPGSVAGELFF. CDR3 sequence (DNA): TGTGCCAGCAGCTTAAATCCCGGGAGCGTAGCCGGGGAGCTGTTTTTT.

The chain recombines TRBV28 with TRBJ1-1; 7 bases align to TRBD1. The CDR3 loop spans 15 amino acids. Germline V gene sequence: CDR1 MDHEN, CDR2 SYDVKM. V lost 8 bases to trimming and J lost 0 bases; unmatched junction nucleotides: 9. For the CDR3, the DNA is TGTGCCAGCGGCAGGGGGGCGTTAATGAACACTGAAGCTTTCTTT. Its protein product is CASGRGALMNTEAFF.

The CDR3, as DNA: TGTGCCAGCAACCCCCCCGACGGAAACACCATATATTTT. It is translated as CASNPPDGNTIYF. The V gene is TRBV6-1, the J gene TRBJ1-3; D unclear. Germline V gene data show CDR1 as MNHNS and CDR2 as SASEGT. The ends were cut back, 7 bases at V and 4 bases at J, with 11 bases in the middle. There are 13 residues in the CDR3.

This clonotype was detected many times. The V and J genes are TRBV20-1 and TRBJ1-1; weak D call: TRBD1 (5 bases). The CDR3 length is 12 residues. CDR1 is DFQATT, CDR2 SNEGSKA, per germline (reference sequence). The V end was cut by 7 bases, the J end by 1 base, with 10 bases between. CDR3 amino acids: CSGSGGNTEAFF. The CDR3 DNA is TGCAGTGGCAGCGGGGGGAACACTGAAGCTTTCTTT.

V usage is TRBV24-1 and J usage is TRBJ1-2; maybe TRBD1 (6 bases). CDR1 and CDR2 from the germline V gene are KGHDR and SFDVKD. This CDR3 is 12 amino acids long. Trimming shortened V by 9 bases and J by 6 bases, and 13 bases separated the two germline ends. CDR3 sequence: CATSTGTHGYTF. CDR3 nucleotides: TGTGCCACCTCGACAGGAACCCATGGCTACACCTTC.

This clonotype came up many times. The rearrangement uses TRBV6-5 and TRBJ2-7, with a possible D match to TRBD1 (6 bases). This CDR3 spans 13 amino acids. The V end was cut by 7 bases, the J end by 2 bases, with 12 bases between. The germline V gene has CDR1 MNHEY and CDR2 SVGAGI. The CDR3 reads CASNQGQPYEQYF. CDR3 nucleotide sequence: TGTGCCAGCAATCAGGGACAACCCTACGAGCAGTACTTC.

This clonotype was seen repeatedly, ten times or more. At one of its ends the junction is not consistent with the germline gene, which may arise from a read error. The chain links TRBV28 to TRBJ1-5, with TRBD1 as a possible D gene (5 bases). The CDR3 covers 14 residues. Per germline, CDR1 MDHEN and CDR2 SYDVKM. The CDR3 is CASSLSPSDKAPDF. CDR3 bases: TGTGCCAGCAGTTTATCGCCGTCGGACAAGGCGCCGGATTTT.

This clonotype was recorded at least ten times. The chain recombines TRBV7-6 with TRBJ2-2; no definite D call. Trimming took 5 bases from V and 3 from J, leaving 4 bases between them. This CDR3 region has 12 residues. Germline V gives CDR1 SGHVS, CDR2 FNYEAQ. The CDR3 DNA is TGTGCCAGCAGCCGCTACACCGGGGAGCTGTTTTTT. Its protein is CASSRYTGELFF.

There are many counts of this clonotype. This chain joins TRBV12-3 or TRBV12-4 and TRBJ2-5; a weak D match, TRBD1 (6 bases). CDR3 size: 14 residues. Deletions cut 6 bases from V and 5 bases from J, with 16 bases between. For the CDR3, the DNA is TGTGCCAGCAGGGCCGGGACACAAGGGGAGACCCAGTACTTC. This sequence encodes CASRAGTQGETQYF.

To note about this clonotype: A read error may produce the germline difference seen at one junction end. The V and J genes are TRBV28 and TRBJ2-5, with D possibly called TRBD1 or TRBD2 (5 bases each). The CDR3 is 12 amino acids. Germline V gene sequence: CDR1 MDHEN, CDR2 SYDVKM. CDR3 bases: TGTGCCAGCAGTTTATGGGGGACCGCGGCCCACTTC. This translates into CASSLWGTAAHF.

This clonotype was counted at least ten times. This sequence joins TRBV19 and TRBJ2-7; a weak D match, TRBD1 (7 bases). This CDR3 contains 15 residues. Trimming took off 6 bases at V and 0 bases at J, with 15 bases between the two ends. Germline CDR1 reads LNHDA; CDR2 reads SQIVND (reference sequence). CDR3 residues: CASRAGQSSSYEQYF. CDR3 DNA: TGTGCCAGTAGGGCGGGACAGTCGAGCTCCTACGAGCAGTACTTC. Supplemented by reference TRBV19 and TRBJ2-7, the full variable domain reads DGGITQSPKYLFRKEGQNVTLSCEQNLNHDAMYWYRQDPGQGLRLIYYSQIVNDFQKGDIAEGYSVSREKKESFPLTVTSAQKNPTAFYLCASRAGQSSSYEQYFGPGTRLTVT.

This clonotype was seen ten or more times. The chain combines TRBV11-2 with TRBJ1-5; TRBD1 might be the D (6 bases). Trimming removed 1 base at V and 7 bases at J, with 17 bases between. Germline V gene data show CDR1 as SGHAT and CDR2 as FQNNGV. The CDR3 runs to 16 residues. CDR3 region: CASSLVLGGYEQPQHF. Written as DNA, the CDR3 is TGTGCCAGCAGCTTAGTTTTAGGGGGATATGAGCAGCCCCAGCATTTT.

At least ten counts were recorded for this clonotype. This chain joins TRBV29-1 and TRBJ2-7; 12 positions match TRBD2. Losses at the gene ends were 1 base for V and 4 bases for J; bases not matched to a gene: 17. The CDR3 extends over 19 amino acids. CDR1 and CDR2 from the germline V gene are SQVTM and ANQGSEA. DNA of the CDR3: TGCAGCGTTGAAGCCCCGAGACTAGCGGGAGTCCCTCTCCCTTACGAGCAGTACTTC. This sequence encodes CSVEAPRLAGVPLPYEQYF.

This clonotype was seen ten or more times. The chain is built from TRBV5-6 and TRBJ1-1, with unresolved D. V lost 2 bases and J lost 0, with 5 bases in between. Germline loops: CDR1 SGHDT, CDR2 YYEEEE. The CDR3 has 13 amino acids. The CDR3: CASSFWVNTEAFF. CDR3 DNA sequence: TGTGCCAGCAGCTTCTGGGTGAACACTGAAGCTTTCTTT.

V is TRBV29-1 and J is TRBJ1-1; 9 bases line up with TRBD1. Germline V gene sequence: CDR1 SQVTM, CDR2 ANQGSEA. The ends lost 4 bases at V and 1 base at J; junction bases unmatched: 4. This CDR3 is 14 amino acids long. The chain's CDR3 is CSVGPDRGNTEAFF. The CDR3 DNA sequence: TGCAGCGTTGGGCCGGACAGGGGGAACACTGAAGCTTTCTTT.

This clonotype was detected ten times or more. The rearrangement uses TRBV6-1 and TRBJ1-1, with 8 bases fitting TRBD1. Germline V gene data show CDR1 as MNHNS and CDR2 as SASEGT. The trim removed 8 bases at V and 1 base at J, leaving 6 bases unmatched. The CDR3 is 14 amino acids. The DNA of the CDR3 is TGTGCCAGCGGCCCGACAGGGGAGAACACTGAAGCTTTCTTT. Translation gives CASGPTGENTEAFF.

This clonotype has a handful of counts. The CDR3 sequence: CSVSTGTGDQPQHF. DNA for the CDR3: TGCAGCGTTAGCACCGGGACAGGGGATCAGCCCCAGCATTTT. The chain links TRBV29-1 to TRBJ1-5; 10 positions match TRBD1. CDR3 size: 14 residues. CDR1 SQVTM and CDR2 ANQGSEA come from the germline V gene. V shed 5 bases and J 5 bases; nucleotides not matched to a gene: 6.